A selection of T cell receptor beta chains follows, all from one sample in a study of PD-1 blockade in classical Hodgkin lymphoma. The data were produced by immunoSEQ multiplex PCR, yet TCRdb's version contains in-frame clones alone and is incomplete. This table holds fewer than 35,000 clones, 94% found once. Sequencing input: peripheral blood mononuclear cells (PBMCs). These receptors came from a human donor with classical Hodgkin lymphoma. CDR3s include the opening cysteine and the closing phenylalanine or tryptophan. The D gene is left open where the match is weak. Only part of the rows carry a size: once, few, many, or a class if the clone is expanded.

>TRBJ2-2|TRBV18|.|TRBD1
TGTGCCAGCTCACCTCTAGGACAGGGTCGAGGCACCGGGGAGCTGTTTTTT
CASSPLGQGRGTGELFF
>TRBJ2-3|TRBV4-2|once|TRBD2
TGTGCCAGCAGCCAAGATATGGGACTAAAAGTCACAGATACGCAGTATTTT
CASSQDMGLKVTDTQYF
>TRBJ2-3|TRBV2|.|.
TGTGCCAGCAGAGCGAGGGATACGCAGTATTTT
CASRARDTQYF
>TRBJ1-5|TRBV27|.|.
TGTGCCAGCAGTCCCCCAGGGTCATTCGGCAATCAGCCCCAGCATTTT
CASSPPGSFGNQPQHF
>TRBJ1-6|TRBV25-1|.|.
TGTGCCAGCAGTGAATACCTTAGAGACTATAATTCACCCCTCCACTTT
CASSEYLRDYNSPLHF
>TRBJ2-3|TRBV10-3|.|.
TGTGCCATCGGCGGGAACACAGATACGCAGTATTTT
CAIGGNTDTQYF
>TRBJ2-1|TRBV5-6|.|.
TGTGCCAGCAGCCGGGATAGGCTAGCTGTCTATGAGCAGTTCTTC
CASSRDRLAVYEQFF
>TRBJ2-2|TRBV10-3|.|.
TGTGCCATCAGTGTCGGACGGAGGGAGCTGTTTTTT
CAISVGRRELFF
>TRBJ1-1|TRBV27|.|.
TGTGCCAGCAGTTTATCGTTCGCCGGATCGGGCCCGAACACTGAAGCTTTCTTT
CASSLSFAGSGPNTEAFF
>TRBJ2-3|TRBV27|.|.
TGTGCCAGCAGTTCCGGAGATCGTTCTACGCAGTATTTT
CASSSGDRSTQYF
>TRBJ2-1|TRBV7-8|once|.
TGTGCCAGCAGCTCGTGGGGCAGGGGGAGGCCTAATGAGCAGTTCTTC
CASSSWGRGRPNEQFF
>TRBJ2-1|TRBV28|.|TRBD2
TGTGCCAGCAGTTCCTTGGGTTTGGCGGGAGTTAAAGATGAGCAGTTCTTC
CASSSLGLAGVKDEQFF
>TRBJ2-7|TRBV28|once|TRBD2
TGTGCCAGCAGTTTAATAGGGATGCGGGGGAGGACTCCCCTCGAGCAGTACTTC
CASSLIGMRGRTPLEQYF
>TRBJ2-5|TRBV7-9|.|.
TGTGCCAGCAGCTTAGGAGGTCAAGAGACCCAGTACTTC
CASSLGGQETQYF
>TRBJ2-1|TRBV15|.|.
TGTGCCACCAGAGACCCCACGAGCCGTGAGCAGTTCTTC
CATRDPTSREQFF
>TRBJ1-5|TRBV19|few|.
TGTGCCAGTAGTAAGGCCGGGACCTGGGGGAATCAGCCCCAGCATTTT
CASSKAGTWGNQPQHF
>TRBJ2-2|TRBV11-2|.|TRBD2
TGTGCCAGCAGCTTAGCGGCGGGAGGATCGAACACCGGGGAGCTGTTTTTT
CASSLAAGGSNTGELFF
>TRBJ2-5|TRBV28|.|.
TGTGCCAGCAGTTACGCTGGGACCCAGTACTTC
CASSYAGTQYF
>TRBJ2-5|TRBV9|.|.
TGTGCCAGCAGCGTAGATCAAGTGGGGACTTACCAAGAGACCCAGTACTTC
CASSVDQVGTYQETQYF
>TRBJ1-1|TRBV19|.|.
TGTGCCAGTAGTCACAGAAGGACGGTGGACACTGAAGCTTTCTTT
CASSHRRTVDTEAFF
>TRBJ2-7|TRBV5-6|few|.
TGTGCCAGCAGCTTATGGGGTACCTACGAGCAGTACTTC
CASSLWGTYEQYF
>TRBJ2-5|TRBV30|.|TRBD2
TGTGCCTGGAGTTTTATGAAGACTAGCGTACAAGAGACCCAGTACTTC
CAWSFMKTSVQETQYF
>TRBJ1-5|TRBV28|.|.
TGTGCCAGCAGTCCTCCGCTGGGAGGGCCAACGTTGACCCAGCATTTT
CASSPPLGGPTLTQHF
>TRBJ2-1|TRBV7-6|.|.
TGTGCCAGCAGCGCCCGACTAGTCCGCTCCTACAATGAGCAGTTCTTC
CASSARLVRSYNEQFF
>TRBJ1-2|TRBV5-1|.|.
TGCGCCAGCAGGTACAGGGTGGACGACTATGGCTACACCTTC
CASRYRVDDYGYTF
>TRBJ1-5|TRBV14|.|.
TGTGCCAGCAGCCAAGATCATTGGGGGGAAAGCAATCAGCCCCAGCATTTT
CASSQDHWGESNQPQHF
>TRBJ2-3|TRBV4-1|.|TRBD2
TGCGCCAGCAGCCCCGGGGGGTTGTCTAGTGATACGCAGTATTTT
CASSPGGLSSDTQYF
>TRBJ2-7|TRBV7-9|.|TRBD1
TGTGCCAGCAGCTTAGCGGGACAGGGCTACGAGCAGTACTTC
CASSLAGQGYEQYF
>TRBJ2-2|TRBV11-3|.|TRBD1
TGTGCCAGCAGCGTGGGACAGGGAAACACCGGGGAGCTGTTTTTT
CASSVGQGNTGELFF
>TRBJ2-1|TRBV5-1|.|.
TGCGCCAGCAGCTTGGGGTGGGCGATGGGGAAGGGTGAGCAGTTCTTC
CASSLGWAMGKGEQFF
>TRBJ2-5|TRBV5-1|once|TRBD2
TGCGCCAGCAGCTTGGGTAGCGGGAGAGGTGAGACCCAGTACTTC
CASSLGSGRGETQYF
>TRBJ2-1|TRBV7-6|.|.
TGTGCCAGCAGCTTAGAAGCCCACCCCCCGGACAATGAGCAGTTCTTC
CASSLEAHPPDNEQFF
>TRBJ1-1|TRBV7-2|.|.
TGTGCCAGCAGCACTTGGACGGCGAACACTGAAGCTTTCTTT
CASSTWTANTEAFF
>TRBJ2-7|TRBV27|.|.
TGTGCCAGCAGTTTAATTGGGGATTCCTCCTACGAGCAGTACTTC
CASSLIGDSSYEQYF
>TRBJ1-1|TRBV7-9|few|.
TGTGCCAGCAGCTTCGGATACGTGGTAGAAGCTTTCTTT
CASSFGYVVEAFF
>TRBJ1-1|TRBV5-5|once|TRBD1
TGTGCCAGCAGCCGGACAGGGTGGCACACTGAAGCTTTCTTT
CASSRTGWHTEAFF
>TRBJ2-4|TRBV28|.|.
TGTGCCAGCAGTTTATTCGGGGGTTCCAAAAACATTCAGTACTTC
CASSLFGGSKNIQYF
>TRBJ1-1|TRBV28|.|.
TGTGCCAGCATCCTCCGAACCCCGGGCACTGAAGCTTTCTTT
CASILRTPGTEAFF
>TRBJ2-1|TRBV30|once|.
TGTGCCTGGGAGGCAGGTTTCTTGTACAATGAGCAGTTCTTC
CAWEAGFLYNEQFF
>TRBJ2-1|TRBV2|.|TRBD2
TGTGCCAGCAGCGCCCCTTTTACTAGCGGGAGGTTCAATGAGCAGTTCTTC
CASSAPFTSGRFNEQFF